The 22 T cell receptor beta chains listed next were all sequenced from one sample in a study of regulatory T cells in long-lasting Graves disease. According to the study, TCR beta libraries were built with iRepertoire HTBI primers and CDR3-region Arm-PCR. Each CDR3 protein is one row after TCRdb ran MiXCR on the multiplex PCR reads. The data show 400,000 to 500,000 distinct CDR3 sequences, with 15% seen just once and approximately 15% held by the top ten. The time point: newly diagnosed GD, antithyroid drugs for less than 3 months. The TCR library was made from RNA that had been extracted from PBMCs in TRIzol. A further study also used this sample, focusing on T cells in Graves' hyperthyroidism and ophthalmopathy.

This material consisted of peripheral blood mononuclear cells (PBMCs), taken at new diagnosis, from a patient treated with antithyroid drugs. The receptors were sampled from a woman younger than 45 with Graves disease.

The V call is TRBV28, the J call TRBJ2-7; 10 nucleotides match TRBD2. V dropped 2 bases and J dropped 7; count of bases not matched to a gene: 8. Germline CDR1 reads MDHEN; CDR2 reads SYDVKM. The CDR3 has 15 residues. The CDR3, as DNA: TGTGCCAGCAGTTTACATACTAGCGGGATAGATGAGCAGTACTTC. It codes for CASSLHTSGIDEQYF.

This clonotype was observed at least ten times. CDR3 nucleotide sequence: TGTGCCAGCAGCCAAGATGCCTACCCGCGCGAGCAGTACTTC. It is translated as CASSQDAYPREQYF. The V gene is TRBV3-1, the J gene TRBJ2-7, with D hard to call. Germline V gene sequence: CDR1 LGHDT, CDR2 YNNKEL (reference sequence). V lost 0 bases, J lost 6 bases, and 12 bases lay in between. The CDR3 is 14 residues long.

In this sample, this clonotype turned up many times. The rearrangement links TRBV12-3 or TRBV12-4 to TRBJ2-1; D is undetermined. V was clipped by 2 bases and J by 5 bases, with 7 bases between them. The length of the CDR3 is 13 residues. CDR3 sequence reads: CASSLNPDNEQFF. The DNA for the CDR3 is TGTGCCAGCAGTTTAAATCCGGACAATGAGCAGTTCTTC.

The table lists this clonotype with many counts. The CDR3 sequence: CAIGPRGDEQFF. In nucleotides, the CDR3 is TGTGCCATCGGTCCGCGTGGGGATGAGCAGTTCTTC. The rearrangement uses TRBV10-3 and TRBJ2-1; unclear D gene. In germline, CDR1 is ENHRY, CDR2 SYGVKD. Trimming removed 8 bases from V and 8 bases from J, with 13 bases in between. The CDR3 loop spans 12 amino acids.

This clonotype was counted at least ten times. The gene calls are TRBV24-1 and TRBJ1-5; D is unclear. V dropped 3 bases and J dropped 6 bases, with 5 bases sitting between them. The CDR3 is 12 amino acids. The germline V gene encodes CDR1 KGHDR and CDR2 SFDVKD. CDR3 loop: CATSDPGQPQHF. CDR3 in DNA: TGTGCCACCAGTGATCCGGGTCAGCCCCAGCATTTT.

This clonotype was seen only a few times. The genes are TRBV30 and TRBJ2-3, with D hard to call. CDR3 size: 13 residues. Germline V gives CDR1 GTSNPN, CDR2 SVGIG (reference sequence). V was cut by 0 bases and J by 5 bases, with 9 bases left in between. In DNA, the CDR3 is TGTGCCTGGAGTGTACGCGGCCTAGATACGCAGTATTTT. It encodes CAWSVRGLDTQYF.

The CDR3 DNA reads TGTGCCAGCAGCGCAAGGACAGGCTTTGGTTCACCCCTCCACTTT. The encoded protein is CASSARTGFGSPLHF. This rearrangement joins TRBV9 to TRBJ1-6; 7 positions match TRBD1. V shed 3 bases and J 9 bases; nucleotides not matched to a gene: 9. Germline V lookup: CDR1 SGDLS, CDR2 YYNGEE. The CDR3 covers 15 residues.

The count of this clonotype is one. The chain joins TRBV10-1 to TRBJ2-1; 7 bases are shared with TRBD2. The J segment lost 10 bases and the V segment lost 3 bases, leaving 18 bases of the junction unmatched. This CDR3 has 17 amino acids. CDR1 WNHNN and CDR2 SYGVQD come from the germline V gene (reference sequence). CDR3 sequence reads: CASSDGFGREGRSEQFF. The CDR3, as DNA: TGCGCCAGCAGTGATGGGTTTGGGAGGGAGGGCCGGTCCGAGCAGTTCTTC.

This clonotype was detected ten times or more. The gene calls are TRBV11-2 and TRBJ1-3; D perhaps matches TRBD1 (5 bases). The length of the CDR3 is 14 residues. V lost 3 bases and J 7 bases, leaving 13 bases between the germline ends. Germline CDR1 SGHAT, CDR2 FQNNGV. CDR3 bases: TGTGCCAGCAGCTTCCAGGGTACCGGGAACACCATATATTTT. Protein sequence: CASSFQGTGNTIYF.

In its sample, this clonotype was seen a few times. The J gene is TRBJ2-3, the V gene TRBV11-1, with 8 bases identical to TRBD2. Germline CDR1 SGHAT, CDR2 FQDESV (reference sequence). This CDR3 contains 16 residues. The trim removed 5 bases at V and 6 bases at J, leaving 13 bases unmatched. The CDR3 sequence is CASSKSGRVVYDTQYF. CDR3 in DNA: TGTGCCAGCAGCAAGAGCGGGAGAGTCGTGTATGATACGCAGTATTTT.

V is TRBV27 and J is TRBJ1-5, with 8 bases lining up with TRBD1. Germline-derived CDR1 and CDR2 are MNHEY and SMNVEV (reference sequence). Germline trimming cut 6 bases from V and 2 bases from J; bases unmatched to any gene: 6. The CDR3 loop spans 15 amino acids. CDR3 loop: CASRLDRAGNQPQHF. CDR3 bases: TGTGCCAGCAGGTTGGACAGGGCGGGCAATCAGCCCCAGCATTTT.

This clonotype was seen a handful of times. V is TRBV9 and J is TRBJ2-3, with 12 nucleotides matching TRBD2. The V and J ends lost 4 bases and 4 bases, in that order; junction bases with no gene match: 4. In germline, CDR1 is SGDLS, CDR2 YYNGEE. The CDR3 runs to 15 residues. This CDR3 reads CASSTTSGSADTQYF. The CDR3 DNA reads TGTGCCAGCAGCACGACTAGCGGGAGTGCAGATACGCAGTATTTT. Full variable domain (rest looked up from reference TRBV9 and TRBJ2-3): DSGVTQTPKHLITATGQRVTLRCSPRSGDLSVYWYQQSLDQGLQFLIQYYNGEERAKGNILERFSAQQFPDLHSELNLSSLELGDSALYFCASSTTSGSADTQYFGPGTRLTVL.

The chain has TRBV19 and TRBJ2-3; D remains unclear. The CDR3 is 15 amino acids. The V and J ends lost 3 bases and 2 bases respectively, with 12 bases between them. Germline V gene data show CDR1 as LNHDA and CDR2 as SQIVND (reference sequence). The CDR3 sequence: CASSIPGGATDTQYF. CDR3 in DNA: TGTGCCAGTAGTATCCCCGGCGGAGCCACAGATACGCAGTATTTT.

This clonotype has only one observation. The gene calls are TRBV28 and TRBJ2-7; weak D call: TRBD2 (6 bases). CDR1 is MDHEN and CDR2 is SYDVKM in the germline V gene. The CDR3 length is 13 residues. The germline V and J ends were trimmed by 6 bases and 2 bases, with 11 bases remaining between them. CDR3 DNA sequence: TGTGCCAGCAGAGGGACTGCGACCTACGAGCAGTACTTC. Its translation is CASRGTATYEQYF.

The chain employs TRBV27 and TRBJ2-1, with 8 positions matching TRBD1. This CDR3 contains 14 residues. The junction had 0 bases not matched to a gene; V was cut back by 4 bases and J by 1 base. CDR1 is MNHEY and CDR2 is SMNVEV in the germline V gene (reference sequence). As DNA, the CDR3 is TGTGCCAGCAGTTGGACAGGGTCCTACAATGAGCAGTTCTTC. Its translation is CASSWTGSYNEQFF.

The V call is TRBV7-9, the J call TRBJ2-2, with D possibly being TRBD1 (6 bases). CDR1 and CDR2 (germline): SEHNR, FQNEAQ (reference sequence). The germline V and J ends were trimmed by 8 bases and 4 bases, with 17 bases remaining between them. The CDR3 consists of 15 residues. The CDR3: CASQRGTGSTGELFF. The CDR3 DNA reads TGTGCCAGCCAAAGGGGAACAGGGAGCACCGGGGAGCTGTTTTTT.

CDR3 amino acids: CAWSVSSATEQFF. CDR3 in DNA: TGTGCCTGGAGTGTAAGTTCGGCTACTGAGCAGTTCTTC. The chain uses TRBV30 and TRBJ2-1; no definite D call. Trimming pared 0 bases from V and 9 bases from J, leaving 12 bases between. The CDR3 is made up of 13 amino acids. In germline, CDR1 is GTSNPN, CDR2 SVGIG (reference sequence).

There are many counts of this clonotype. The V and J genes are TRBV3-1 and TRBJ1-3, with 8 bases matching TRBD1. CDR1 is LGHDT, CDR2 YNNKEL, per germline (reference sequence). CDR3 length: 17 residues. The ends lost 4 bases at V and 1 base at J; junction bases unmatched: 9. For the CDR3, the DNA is TGTGCCAGCAGCCTTGAGACAGGGGTTTTGTCTGGAAACACCATATATTTT. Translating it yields CASSLETGVLSGNTIYF.

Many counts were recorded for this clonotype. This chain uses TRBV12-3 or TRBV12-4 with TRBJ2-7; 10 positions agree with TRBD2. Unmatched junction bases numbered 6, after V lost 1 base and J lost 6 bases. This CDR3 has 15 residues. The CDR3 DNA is TGTGCCAGCAGTTTAGACAGAGCGGGAGGGGGCGAGCAGTACTTC. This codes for CASSLDRAGGGEQYF.

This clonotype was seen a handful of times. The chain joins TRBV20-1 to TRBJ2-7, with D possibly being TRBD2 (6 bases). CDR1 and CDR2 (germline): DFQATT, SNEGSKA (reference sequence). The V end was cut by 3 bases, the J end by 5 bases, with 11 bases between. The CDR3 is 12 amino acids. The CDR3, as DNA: TGCAGTGCTAGGACTAGTATAGACGAGCAGTACTTC. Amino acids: CSARTSIDEQYF.

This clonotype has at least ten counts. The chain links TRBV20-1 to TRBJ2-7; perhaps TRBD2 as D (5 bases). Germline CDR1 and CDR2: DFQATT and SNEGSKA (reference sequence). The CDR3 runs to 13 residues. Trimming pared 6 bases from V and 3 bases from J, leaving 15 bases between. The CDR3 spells CSADEDGNYEQYF. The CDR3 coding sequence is TGCAGTGCGGATGAAGACGGGAACTACGAGCAGTACTTC.

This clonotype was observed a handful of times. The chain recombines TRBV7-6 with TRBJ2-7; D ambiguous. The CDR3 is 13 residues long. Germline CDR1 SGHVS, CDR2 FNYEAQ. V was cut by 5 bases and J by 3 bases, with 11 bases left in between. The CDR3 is CASSAGPNYEQYF. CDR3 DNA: TGTGCCAGCAGCGCAGGACCTAACTACGAGCAGTACTTC. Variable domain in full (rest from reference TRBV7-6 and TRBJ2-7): GAGVSQSPRYKVTKRGQDVALRCDPISGHVSLYWYRQALGQGPEFLTYFNYEAQQDKSGLPNDRFSAERPEGSISTLTIQRTEQRDSAMYRCASSAGPNYEQYFGPGTRLTVT.